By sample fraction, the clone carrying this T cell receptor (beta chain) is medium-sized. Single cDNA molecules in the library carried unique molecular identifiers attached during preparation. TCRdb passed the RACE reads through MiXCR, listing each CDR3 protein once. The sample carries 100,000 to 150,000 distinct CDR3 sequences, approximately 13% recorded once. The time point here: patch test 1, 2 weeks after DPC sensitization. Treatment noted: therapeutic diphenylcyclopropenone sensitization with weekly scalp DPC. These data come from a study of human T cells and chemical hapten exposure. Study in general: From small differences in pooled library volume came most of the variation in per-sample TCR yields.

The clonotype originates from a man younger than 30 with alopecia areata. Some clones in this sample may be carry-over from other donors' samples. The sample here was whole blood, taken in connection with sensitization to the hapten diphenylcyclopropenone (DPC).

The CDR3 loop is CSVQAHRGVSYEQYF. The DNA of the CDR3 is TGCAGCGTTCAAGCCCACAGGGGGGTCAGCTACGAGCAGTACTTC. This chain links TRBV29-1 with TRBJ2-7; TRBD1 aligns across 8 bases. V shed 5 bases, J shed 3 bases, and the junction held 12 bases outside the gene matches. The CDR3 covers 15 residues. The germline CDR1 and CDR2 sequences are SQVTM and ANQGSEA.